Listed here are 18 T cell receptor beta chains from one sample, sequenced in a study of Japanese encephalitis immunity and Zika vaccine responses. For 6 days, PBMCs labeled with CFSE were cultured with peptide pools at roughly 0.94 ug/mL each. Proliferating CD4 T cells were sorted unfixed as live CD56-CD19-CD16-CD3+CD4+ CFSE-low cells. TCRdb processed the 5' RACE reads anew with MiXCR; each CDR3 protein has one entry. Of 1,500 to 2,000 distinct CDR3 sequences in the sample, around 5.2% were seen once. The input for sequencing was antigen-activated CD4+ T cells from blood, cultured, taken during a Zika inactivated vaccine study. The receptors derive from an adult woman who received an inactivated Zika virus vaccine.

This clonotype was recorded a few times. This chain uses TRBV14 with TRBJ2-3; D is possibly TRBD2 (6 bases). The V end was cut by 6 bases, the J end by 4 bases, with 14 bases between. The germline V gene has CDR1 SGHDN and CDR2 FVKESK. The CDR3 contains 14 residues. The CDR3 here is CASRQGLLADTQYF. As DNA, the CDR3 is TGTGCCAGCAGGCAGGGACTTCTCGCAGATACGCAGTATTTT.

This clonotype is hyperexpanded in the sample. This chain connects TRBV5-1 to TRBJ2-6, with no clear D. Germline V gives CDR1 SGHRS, CDR2 YFSETQ. V was clipped by 4 bases and J by 2 bases, with 13 bases between them. The CDR3 consists of 16 residues. CDR3: CASSPPTEAGANVLTF. The CDR3 DNA follows: TGCGCCAGCAGCCCCCCGACTGAAGCTGGGGCCAACGTCCTGACTTTC.

This clonotype has ten or more counts. The chain has TRBV3-1 and TRBJ2-1; D perhaps matches TRBD2 (6 bases). Germline loops: CDR1 LGHDT, CDR2 YNNKEL (reference sequence). Deletions cut 0 bases from V and 5 bases from J, with 11 bases between. The CDR3 totals 15 residues. The CDR3 reads CASSQDPGLHNEQFF. CDR3 nucleotide sequence: TGTGCCAGCAGCCAAGACCCGGGACTTCACAATGAGCAGTTCTTC.

The rearrangement joins TRBV20-1 to TRBJ1-2; D is perhaps TRBD1 (6 bases). V was shortened by 6 bases and J by 4 bases, with 18 bases between the two germline ends. The CDR3 is 14 amino acids. Germline loops: CDR1 DFQATT, CDR2 SNEGSKA (reference sequence). The CDR3 here is CSAAGGAEVYGYTF. The DNA of the CDR3 is TGCAGTGCGGCCGGGGGGGCGGAAGTCTATGGCTACACCTTC.

This clonotype was counted only a few times. This chain uses TRBV6-1 with TRBJ1-1, with D possibly matching TRBD1 (5 bases). CDR3 size: 18 residues. V lost 4 bases and J 1 base, leaving 22 bases between the germline ends. CDR1 is MNHNS, CDR2 SASEGT, per germline. As DNA, the CDR3 is TGTGCCAGCAGTGCTCGGCCAGGGAGGGCGACCACGAACACTGAAGCTTTCTTT. Amino acids: CASSARPGRATTNTEAFF.

The rearrangement uses TRBV15 and TRBJ2-6; maybe TRBD1 (5 bases). This CDR3 comprises 16 residues. Germline V gene sequence: CDR1 LNHNV, CDR2 YYDKDF (reference sequence). V was cut by 11 bases and J by 1 base, with 18 bases left in between. The CDR3 DNA is TGTGCCCCACTTCTAGTCAGGGCGTCTGGGGCCAACGTCCTGACTTTC. Translation: CAPLLVRASGANVLTF.

The V and J genes are TRBV5-1 and TRBJ2-5; D might be TRBD2 (5 bases). The CDR3 spans 13 residues. Germline V gene data show CDR1 as SGHRS and CDR2 as YFSETQ. The V end lost 4 bases, the J end lost 1 base, and 8 bases lay between the germline ends. The CDR3 nucleotides read TGCGCCAGCAGCGCGGGTGGCCAAGAGACCCAGTACTTC. Amino acid sequence: CASSAGGQETQYF.

This clonotype was detected ten times or more. In nucleotides, the CDR3 is TGTGCCAGCAGTTTAGGAGAGACCCAGTACTTC. Translation: CASSLGETQYF. The chain employs TRBV6-5 and TRBJ2-5, with D unclear. Per the germline V gene, CDR1 is MNHEY and CDR2 is SVGAGI. V gave up 4 bases and J gave up 4 bases, with 4 bases separating them. The CDR3 totals 11 residues.

This clonotype appeared many times. CDR3 sequence: CASSTGPYEQYF. The CDR3 DNA sequence: TGCGCCAGCAGCACCGGTCCCTACGAGCAGTACTTC. V usage is TRBV5-1 and J usage is TRBJ2-7; D uncertain. V gave up 4 bases and J gave up 2 bases, with 7 bases separating them. The CDR3 length is 12 residues. The germline V gene encodes CDR1 SGHRS and CDR2 YFSETQ.

With respect to this clonotype: A junction end diverges from the germline sequence, so it may reflect a read error. The chain couples TRBV30 to TRBJ1-3, with D unclear. The CDR3 spans 14 residues. The V gene's germline CDR1 is GTSNPN and CDR2 SVGIG (reference sequence). The chain's CDR3 is CAWSVGSSVNTIYF. CDR3 DNA: TGTGCCTGGAGTGTTGGATCTTCTGTAAACACCATATATTTT.

The chain is built from TRBV6-6 and TRBJ1-4; D might be TRBD1 (6 bases). With 5 bases removed from V and 17 bases from J, the gap between germline ends came to 18 bases. The germline gives CDR1 MNHNY, CDR2 SVGAGI (reference sequence). CDR3 length: 12 residues. The CDR3 loop reads CASSPTGFNCFF. CDR3 coding DNA: TGTGCCAGCAGTCCGACAGGATTCAATTGTTTTTTT.

By sample share, this clonotype is medium-sized. The chain joins TRBV30 to TRBJ1-5, with D possibly being TRBD1 (5 bases). Germline CDR1 reads GTSNPN; CDR2 reads SVGIG (reference sequence). The CDR3 loop spans 19 amino acids. Trimming removed 0 bases at V and 0 bases at J, with 21 bases between. This chain's CDR3 is CAWSVWVTSGRYSNQPQHF. The CDR3 DNA follows: TGTGCCTGGAGTGTTTGGGTCACCTCGGGACGGTATAGCAATCAGCCCCAGCATTTT.

This clonotype is categorized as medium-sized (0.01 to 0.1%). The V and J genes are TRBV4-3 and TRBJ1-2; TRBD1 is a possible D gene (5 bases). V shed 7 bases and J shed 1 base, with 19 bases lying between them. The germline V gene encodes CDR1 LGHNA and CDR2 YSLEER. The CDR3 is made up of 16 amino acids. The CDR3 sequence is CASTYSSGLINYGYTF. The CDR3 bases are TGCGCCAGCACCTACTCCTCGGGGCTCATTAACTATGGCTACACCTTC.

The chain recombines TRBV12-3 or TRBV12-4 with TRBJ1-5, with a weak D call TRBD1 (6 bases). The CDR3 has 16 residues. The V gene lost 1 base and the J gene lost 1 base, with 11 bases spanning the gap. The CDR3 DNA follows: TGTGCCAGCAGTTTAGGACAGGCTATAAGCAATCAGCCCCAGCATTTT. This codes for CASSLGQAISNQPQHF.

There are many counts of this clonotype. The V call is TRBV4-3, the J call TRBJ2-7; D is possibly TRBD2 (6 bases). From germline, CDR1 is LGHNA and CDR2 YSLEER. The CDR3 sequence is 12 residues long. Trimming stripped 4 bases from V and 7 bases from J, with 11 bases between. Written as DNA, the CDR3 is TGCGCCAGCAGCCGAGCGGAGGGGGAGCAGTACTTC. Its protein is CASSRAEGEQYF.

This clonotype is labeled as large (0.1 to 1%). This rearrangement joins TRBV20-1 to TRBJ2-1; 10 nucleotides align to TRBD1. The CDR3 runs 15 residues. Germline CDR1 reads DFQATT; CDR2 reads SNEGSKA (reference sequence). The trim removed 3 bases at V and 5 bases at J, leaving 7 bases unmatched. The CDR3 sequence is CSASTGTGVNNEQFF. The CDR3 nucleotides are TGCAGTGCTAGTACCGGGACAGGGGTAAACAATGAGCAGTTCTTC.

The gene calls are TRBV20-1 and TRBJ1-2; 7 bases match TRBD1. The CDR3 spans 13 residues. After removal of 6 bases from V and 2 bases from J, the junction contained 6 bases not matched to a gene. CDR1 is DFQATT, CDR2 SNEGSKA, per germline (reference sequence). This chain's CDR3 is CSAHNRGNYGYTF. The CDR3 DNA sequence: TGCAGTGCACATAACAGGGGCAACTATGGCTACACCTTC.

This chain connects TRBV28 to TRBJ2-1; D is perhaps TRBD2 (8 bases). Trimming stripped 3 bases from V and 7 bases from J, with 28 bases between. There are 19 residues in the CDR3. The germline V gene has CDR1 MDHEN and CDR2 SYDVKM. CDR3 sequence (DNA): TGTGCCAGCAGTTTTGAGCGGGGGACAGACTTACCCTACGGAAATGAGCAGTTCTTC. It yields the protein CASSFERGTDLPYGNEQFF. Full variable domain (remainder filled in from reference TRBV28 and TRBJ2-1): DVKVTQSSRYLVKRTGEKVFLECVQDMDHENMFWYRQDPGLGLRLIYFSYDVKMKEKGDIPEGYSVSREKKERFSLILESASTNQTSMYLCASSFERGTDLPYGNEQFFGPGTRLTVL.